This T cell receptor (beta chain) was recorded in a study of technical replicates of blood from a handful of donors (dated by TCRdb to the late 2010s). Libraries were built with the immunoSEQ multiplex PCR assay. The table was pulled from immuneACCESS by TCRdb, which kept in-frame rearrangements only. Such tables lose some clones; where checked, under half of the loss comes from unresolved V genes, and the rest has no known cause. Here the sample has fewer than 85,000 clones; 92% occur a single time. Of the sample, 0.4% to 0.45% falls within the top ten clones. Details on this clone: Its antigen is not yet known. No base quality values were provided; no much bigger clone lies one nucleotide off.

The TCR sequence derives from a human donor in good health. The sample was T cells isolated from PBMCs.

The DNA sequence is as follows: TGTGCCAGCAGTTCTTTTGGGCAGGGGATTATCTATGGCTACACCTTC. It encodes CASSSFGQGIIYGYTF. The chain couples TRBV11-2 to TRBJ1-2, with a tentative D gene TRBD1 over 6 matching bases. V loses 6 bases of germline sequence and J loses 4 bases, and the interval between the two ends is 21 bases. Counted from cysteine to phenylalanine, this CDR3 has 16 amino acids. Only the CDR3 region is kept as DNA, spanning 48 bases read in frame from base 1. CDR1 SGHAT and CDR2 FQNNGV are derived from the germline V gene.